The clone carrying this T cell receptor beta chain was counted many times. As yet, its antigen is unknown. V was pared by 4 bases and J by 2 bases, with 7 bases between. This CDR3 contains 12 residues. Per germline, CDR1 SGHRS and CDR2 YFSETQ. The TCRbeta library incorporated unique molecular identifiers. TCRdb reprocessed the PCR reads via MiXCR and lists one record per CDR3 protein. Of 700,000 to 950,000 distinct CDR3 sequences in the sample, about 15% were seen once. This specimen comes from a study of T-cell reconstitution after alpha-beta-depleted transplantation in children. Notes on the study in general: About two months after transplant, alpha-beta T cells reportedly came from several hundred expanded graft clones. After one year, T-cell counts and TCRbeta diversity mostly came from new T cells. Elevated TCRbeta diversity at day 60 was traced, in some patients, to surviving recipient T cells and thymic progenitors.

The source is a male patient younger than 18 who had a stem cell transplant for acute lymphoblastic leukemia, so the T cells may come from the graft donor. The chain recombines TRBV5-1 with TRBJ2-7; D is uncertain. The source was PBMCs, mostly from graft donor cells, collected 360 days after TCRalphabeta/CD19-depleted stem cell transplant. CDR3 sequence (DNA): TGCGCCAGCAGCCAACTCCCCTACGAGCAGTACTTC. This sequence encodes CASSQLPYEQYF.